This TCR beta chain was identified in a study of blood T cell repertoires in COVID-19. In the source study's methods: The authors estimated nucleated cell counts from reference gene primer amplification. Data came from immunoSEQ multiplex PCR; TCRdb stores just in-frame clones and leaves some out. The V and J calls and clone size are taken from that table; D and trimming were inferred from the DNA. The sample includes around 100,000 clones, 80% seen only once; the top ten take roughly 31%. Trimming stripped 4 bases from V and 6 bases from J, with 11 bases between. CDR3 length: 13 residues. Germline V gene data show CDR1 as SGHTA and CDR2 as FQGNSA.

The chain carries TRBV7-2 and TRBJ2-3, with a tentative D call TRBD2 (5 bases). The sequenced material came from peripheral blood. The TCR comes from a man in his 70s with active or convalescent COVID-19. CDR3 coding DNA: TGTGCCAGCAGCTCCGGACCGGGGGATACGCAGTATTTT. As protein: CASSSGPGDTQYF. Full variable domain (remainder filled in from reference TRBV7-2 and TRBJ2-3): GAGVSQSPSNKVTEKGKDVELRCDPISGHTALYWYRQSLGQGLEFLIYFQGNSAPDKSGLPSDRFSAERTGGSVSTLTIQRTQQEDSAVYLCASSSGPGDTQYFGPGTRLTVL.